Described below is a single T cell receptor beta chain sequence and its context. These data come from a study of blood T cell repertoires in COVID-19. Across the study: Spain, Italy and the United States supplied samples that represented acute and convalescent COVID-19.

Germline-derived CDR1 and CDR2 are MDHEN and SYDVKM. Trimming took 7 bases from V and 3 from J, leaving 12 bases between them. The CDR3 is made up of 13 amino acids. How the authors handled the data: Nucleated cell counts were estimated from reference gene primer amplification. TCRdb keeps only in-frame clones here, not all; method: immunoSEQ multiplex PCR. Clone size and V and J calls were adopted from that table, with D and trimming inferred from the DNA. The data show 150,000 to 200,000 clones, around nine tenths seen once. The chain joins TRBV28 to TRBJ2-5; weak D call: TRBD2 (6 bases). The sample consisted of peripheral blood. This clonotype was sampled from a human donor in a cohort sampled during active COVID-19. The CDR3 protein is CASISSGEETQYF. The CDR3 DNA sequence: TGTGCCAGCATCTCTTCGGGAGAAGAGACCCAGTACTTC. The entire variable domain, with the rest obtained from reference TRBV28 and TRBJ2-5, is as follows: DVKVTQSSRYLVKRTGEKVFLECVQDMDHENMFWYRQDPGLGLRLIYFSYDVKMKEKGDIPEGYSVSREKKERFSLILESASTNQTSMYLCASISSGEETQYFGPGTRLLVL.